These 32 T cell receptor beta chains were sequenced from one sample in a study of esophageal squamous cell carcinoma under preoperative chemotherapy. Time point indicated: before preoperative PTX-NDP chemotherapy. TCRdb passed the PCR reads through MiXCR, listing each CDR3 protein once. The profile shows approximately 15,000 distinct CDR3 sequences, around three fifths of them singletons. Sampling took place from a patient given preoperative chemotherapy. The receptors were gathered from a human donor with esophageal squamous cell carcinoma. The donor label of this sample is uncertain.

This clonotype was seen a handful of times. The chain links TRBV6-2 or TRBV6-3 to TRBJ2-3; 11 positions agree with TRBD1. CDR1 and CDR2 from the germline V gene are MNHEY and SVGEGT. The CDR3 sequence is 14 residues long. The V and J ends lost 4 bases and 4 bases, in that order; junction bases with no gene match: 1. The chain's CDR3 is CASSWGQGADTQYF. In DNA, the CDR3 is TGTGCCAGCAGTTGGGGACAGGGGGCAGATACGCAGTATTTT.

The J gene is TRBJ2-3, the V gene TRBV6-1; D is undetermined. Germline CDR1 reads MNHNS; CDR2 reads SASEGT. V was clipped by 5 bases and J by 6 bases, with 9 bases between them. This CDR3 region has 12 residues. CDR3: CASSPRSDTQYF. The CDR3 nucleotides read TGTGCCAGCAGTCCCCGTTCTGATACGCAGTATTTT.

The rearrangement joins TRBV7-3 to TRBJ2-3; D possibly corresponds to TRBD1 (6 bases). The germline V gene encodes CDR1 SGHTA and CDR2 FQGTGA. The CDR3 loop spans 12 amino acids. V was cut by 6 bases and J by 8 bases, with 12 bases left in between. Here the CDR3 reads CASSNLGGTQYF. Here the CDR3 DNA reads TGTGCCAGCAGTAACCTAGGGGGTACGCAGTATTTT.

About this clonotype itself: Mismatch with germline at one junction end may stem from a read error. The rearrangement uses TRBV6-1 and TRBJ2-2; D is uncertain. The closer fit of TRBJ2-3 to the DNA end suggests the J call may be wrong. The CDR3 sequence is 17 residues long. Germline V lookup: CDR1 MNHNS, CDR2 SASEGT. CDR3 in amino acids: CASSLLPHGPNTDKQYF. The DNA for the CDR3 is TGTGCCAGCAGCCTCCTTCCCCACGGGCCGAACACCGATAAGCAGTATTTT.

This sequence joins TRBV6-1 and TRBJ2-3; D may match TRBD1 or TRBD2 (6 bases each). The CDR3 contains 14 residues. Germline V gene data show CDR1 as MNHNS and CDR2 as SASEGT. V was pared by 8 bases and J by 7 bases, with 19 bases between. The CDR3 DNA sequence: TGTGCCAGCGCGGGGCTGGGGGACAAAAATACGCAGTATTTT. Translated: CASAGLGDKNTQYF.

The DNA for the CDR3 is TGTGCCAGCAGTGAAAACAGGGGCCTTTGGGAGCAGTACTTC. It is translated as CASSENRGLWEQYF. The gene calls are TRBV6-1 and TRBJ2-4; 7 bases map to TRBD1. The length of the CDR3 is 14 residues. Germline values: CDR1 MNHNS, CDR2 SASEGT. V dropped 2 bases and J dropped 13; count of bases not matched to a gene: 11.

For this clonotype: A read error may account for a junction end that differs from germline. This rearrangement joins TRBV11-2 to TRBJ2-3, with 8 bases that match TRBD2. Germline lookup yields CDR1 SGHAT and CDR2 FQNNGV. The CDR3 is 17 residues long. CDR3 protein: CASSAGGGGFNQDTQYF. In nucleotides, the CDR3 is TGTGCCAGCAGCGCGGGAGGCGGGGGCTTTAACCAAGATACGCAGTATTTC.

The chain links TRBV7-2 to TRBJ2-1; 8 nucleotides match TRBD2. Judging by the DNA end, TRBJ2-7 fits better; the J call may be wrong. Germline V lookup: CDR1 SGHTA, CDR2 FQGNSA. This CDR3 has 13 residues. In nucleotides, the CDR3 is TGTGCCAGCGGACGCGGGGGGAGCTACGAGCAGTACTTC. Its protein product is CASGRGGSYEQYF.

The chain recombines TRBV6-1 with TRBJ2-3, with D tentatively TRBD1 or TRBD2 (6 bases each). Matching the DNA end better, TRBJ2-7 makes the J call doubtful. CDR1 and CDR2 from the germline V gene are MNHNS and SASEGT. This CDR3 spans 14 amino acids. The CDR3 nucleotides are TGTGCGGGCAGTGGGGGGATGTGGACAGAGACGCAGTACTTC. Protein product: CAGSGGMWTETQYF.

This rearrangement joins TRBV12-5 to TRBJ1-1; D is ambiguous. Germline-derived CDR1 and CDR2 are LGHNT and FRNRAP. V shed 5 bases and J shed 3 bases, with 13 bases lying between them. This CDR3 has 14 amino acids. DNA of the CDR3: TGTGCTAGTGGTGCCGGCGGGCGGGACACTGAAGCTTTCTTT. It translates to CASGAGGRDTEAFF.

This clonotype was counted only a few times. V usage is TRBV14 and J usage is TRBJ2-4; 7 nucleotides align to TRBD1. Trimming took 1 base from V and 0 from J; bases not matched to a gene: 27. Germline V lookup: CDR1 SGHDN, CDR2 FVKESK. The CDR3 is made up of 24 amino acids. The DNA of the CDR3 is TGTGCCAGCAGCCAAGGGGTATTCCGGGGACGGCGACAGGGAGTTGAAGTAGCCAAAAACATTCAGTACTTC. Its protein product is CASSQGVFRGRRQGVEVAKNIQYF.

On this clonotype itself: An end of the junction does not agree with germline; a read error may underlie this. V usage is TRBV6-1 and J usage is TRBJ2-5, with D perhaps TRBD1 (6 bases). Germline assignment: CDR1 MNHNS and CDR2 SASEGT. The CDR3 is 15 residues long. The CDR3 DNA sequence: TGTGCCAGCACCCCAAAGGACAGAAACCAAGAGATCCTGACCTTC. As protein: CASTPKDRNQEILTF.

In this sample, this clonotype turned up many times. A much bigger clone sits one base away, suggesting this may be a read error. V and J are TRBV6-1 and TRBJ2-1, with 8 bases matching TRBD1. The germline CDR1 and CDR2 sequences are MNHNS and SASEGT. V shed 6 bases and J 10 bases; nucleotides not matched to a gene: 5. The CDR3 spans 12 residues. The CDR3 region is CASSNRGYEQFF. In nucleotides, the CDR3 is TGTGCCAGCAGCAACAGGGGGTACGAGCAGTTCTTC.

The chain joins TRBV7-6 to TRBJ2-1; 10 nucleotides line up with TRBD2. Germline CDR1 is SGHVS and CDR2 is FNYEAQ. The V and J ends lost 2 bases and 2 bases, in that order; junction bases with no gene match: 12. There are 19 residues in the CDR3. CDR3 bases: TGTGCCAGCAGCTTAAGGTATGCGACTAGCGGGCCAACCTACAATGAGCAGTTCTTC. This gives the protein CASSLRYATSGPTYNEQFF.

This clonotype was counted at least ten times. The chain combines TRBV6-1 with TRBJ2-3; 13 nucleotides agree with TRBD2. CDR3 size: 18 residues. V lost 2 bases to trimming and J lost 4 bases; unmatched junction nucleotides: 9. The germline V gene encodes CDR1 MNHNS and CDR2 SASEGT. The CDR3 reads CASSEFLGLAGVSDTQYF. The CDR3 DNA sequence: TGTGCCAGCAGTGAATTCCTAGGACTAGCGGGAGTTTCAGATACGCAGTATTTT.

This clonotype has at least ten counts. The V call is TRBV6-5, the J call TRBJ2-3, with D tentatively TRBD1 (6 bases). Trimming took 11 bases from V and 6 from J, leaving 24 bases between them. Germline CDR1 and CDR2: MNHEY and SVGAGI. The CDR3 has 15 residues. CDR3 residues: CAARRQERPQDTQYF. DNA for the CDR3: TGTGCCGCACGTAGACAGGAACGACCCCAGGATACGCAGTATTTT.

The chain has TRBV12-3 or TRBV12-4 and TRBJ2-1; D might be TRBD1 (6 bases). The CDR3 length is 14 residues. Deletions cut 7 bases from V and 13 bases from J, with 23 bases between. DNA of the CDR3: TGTGCCAGCATAGGGGGACCAAACCAAGAGACCCAGTTCTTC. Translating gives CASIGGPNQETQFF.

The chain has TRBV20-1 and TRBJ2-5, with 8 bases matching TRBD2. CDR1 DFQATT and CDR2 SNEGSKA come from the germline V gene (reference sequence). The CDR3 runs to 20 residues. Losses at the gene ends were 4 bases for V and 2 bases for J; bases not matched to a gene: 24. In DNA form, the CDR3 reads TGCAGTGCTACACCCGACGGGGGGGGCGCAGATTTAGGCCGTCAAGAGACCCAGTACTTC. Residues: CSATPDGGGADLGRQETQYF.

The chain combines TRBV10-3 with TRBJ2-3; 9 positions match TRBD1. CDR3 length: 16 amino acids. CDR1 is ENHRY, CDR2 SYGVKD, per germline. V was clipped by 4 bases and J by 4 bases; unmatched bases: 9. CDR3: CAISVGGQGSADTQYF. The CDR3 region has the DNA TGTGCCATCAGTGTAGGGGGACAGGGTTCAGCAGATACGCAGTATTTT.

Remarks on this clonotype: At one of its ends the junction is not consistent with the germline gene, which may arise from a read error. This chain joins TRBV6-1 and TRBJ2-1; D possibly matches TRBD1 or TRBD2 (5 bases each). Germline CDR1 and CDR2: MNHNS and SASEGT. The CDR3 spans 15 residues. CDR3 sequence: CASSRGVINPNEQYF. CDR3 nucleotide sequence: TGTGCCAGCAGTCGAGGGGTTATTAACCCTAATGAGCAGTACTTT.

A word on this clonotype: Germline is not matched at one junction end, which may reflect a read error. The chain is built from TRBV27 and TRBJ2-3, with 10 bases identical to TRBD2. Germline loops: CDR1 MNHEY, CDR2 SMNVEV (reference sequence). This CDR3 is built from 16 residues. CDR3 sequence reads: CASRGSGGGNPDTQYF. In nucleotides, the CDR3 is TGTGCCAGCAGGGGGAGCGGGGGGGGGAACCCAGATACGCAGTATTTC.

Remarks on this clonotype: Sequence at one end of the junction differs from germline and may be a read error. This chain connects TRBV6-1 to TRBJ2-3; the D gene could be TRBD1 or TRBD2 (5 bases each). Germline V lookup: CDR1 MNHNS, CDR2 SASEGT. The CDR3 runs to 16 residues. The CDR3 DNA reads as TGTGCCAGCAGTGGAGGCGGGCAGGGTGACCCAGAGACGCAGTATTTT. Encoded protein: CASSGGGQGDPETQYF.

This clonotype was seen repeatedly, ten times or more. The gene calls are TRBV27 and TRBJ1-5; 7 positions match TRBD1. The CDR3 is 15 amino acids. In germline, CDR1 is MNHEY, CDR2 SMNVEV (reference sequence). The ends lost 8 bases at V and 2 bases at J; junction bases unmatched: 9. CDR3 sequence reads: CASQSTGSRNQPQHF. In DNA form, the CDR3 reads TGTGCCAGCCAGTCGACAGGGAGCCGCAATCAGCCCCAGCATTTT.

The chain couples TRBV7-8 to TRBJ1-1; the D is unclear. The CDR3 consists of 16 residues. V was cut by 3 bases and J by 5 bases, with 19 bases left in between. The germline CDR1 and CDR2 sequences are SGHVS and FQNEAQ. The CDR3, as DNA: TGTGCCAGCAGCTTTCTAACTGGCGGCCTAGGGACTGAAGCTTTCTTT. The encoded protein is CASSFLTGGLGTEAFF.

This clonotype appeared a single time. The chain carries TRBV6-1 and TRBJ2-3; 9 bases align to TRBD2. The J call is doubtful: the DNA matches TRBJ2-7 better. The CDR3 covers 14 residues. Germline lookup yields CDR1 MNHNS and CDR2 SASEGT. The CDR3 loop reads CAGSGGRDPDTQYF. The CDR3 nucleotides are TGTGCGGGCAGCGGGGGGCGCGACCCAGATACGCAGTACTTC.

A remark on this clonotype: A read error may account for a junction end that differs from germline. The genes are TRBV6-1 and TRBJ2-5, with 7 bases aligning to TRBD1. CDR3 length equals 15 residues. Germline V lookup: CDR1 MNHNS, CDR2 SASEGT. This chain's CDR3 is CARGYGQGDTETQYF. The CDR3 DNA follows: TGTGCCAGGGGGTACGGGCAGGGGGACACAGAGACGCAGTATTTC.

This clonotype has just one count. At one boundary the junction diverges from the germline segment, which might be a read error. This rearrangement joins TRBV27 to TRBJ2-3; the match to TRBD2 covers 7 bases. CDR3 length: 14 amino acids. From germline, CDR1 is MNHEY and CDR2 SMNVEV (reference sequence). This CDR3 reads CASSFSTSTDTQYF. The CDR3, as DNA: TGTGCCAGCAGTTTTTCGACTAGCACAGATACGCAGTATTTC.

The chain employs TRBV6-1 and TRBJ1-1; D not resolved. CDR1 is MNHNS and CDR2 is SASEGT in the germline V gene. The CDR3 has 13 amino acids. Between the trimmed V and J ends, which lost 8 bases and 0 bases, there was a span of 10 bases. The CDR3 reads CASRLDMNTEAFF. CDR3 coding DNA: TGTGCCAGCCGGCTAGACATGAACACTGAAGCTTTCTTT.

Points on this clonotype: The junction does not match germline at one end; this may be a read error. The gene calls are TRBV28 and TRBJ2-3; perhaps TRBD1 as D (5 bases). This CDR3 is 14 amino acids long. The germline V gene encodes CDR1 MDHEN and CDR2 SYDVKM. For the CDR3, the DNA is TGTGCCAGCAGTCGCGACAGCAGCACAGGTACGCAGTATTTT. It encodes CASSRDSSTGTQYF.

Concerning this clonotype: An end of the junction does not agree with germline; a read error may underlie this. The CDR3 DNA follows: TGTGCCAGCAGTCGCAACCAGGGGGAAGGGAAAGATACGCAGTATTTC. Translated: CASSRNQGEGKDTQYF. This chain uses TRBV6-1 with TRBJ2-3; 7 positions match TRBD1. The CDR3 length is 16 residues. The germline V gene encodes CDR1 MNHNS and CDR2 SASEGT.

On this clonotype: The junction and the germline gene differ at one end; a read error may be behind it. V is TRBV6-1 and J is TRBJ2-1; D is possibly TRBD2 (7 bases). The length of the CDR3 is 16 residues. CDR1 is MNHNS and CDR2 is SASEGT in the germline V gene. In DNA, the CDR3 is TGTGCCAGCGGGGGAGGGGGGGGACCTGACCCAGAGACGCAGTATTTC. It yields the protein CASGGGGGPDPETQYF.

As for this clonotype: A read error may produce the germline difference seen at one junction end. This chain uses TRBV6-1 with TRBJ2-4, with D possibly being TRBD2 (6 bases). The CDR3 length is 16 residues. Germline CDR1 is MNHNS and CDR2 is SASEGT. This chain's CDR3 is CASSLEGRCSKNMQYF. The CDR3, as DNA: TGTGCCAGCAGTCTTGAGGGGAGGTGCAGCAAAAACATGCAGTACTTT.